Presented here are 27 T cell receptor beta chains from one specimen sequenced in a study of tumor-infiltrating lymphocytes in primary liver carcinoma. Between about 18 and 33 mg of unsorted bulk tissue served as the source from which RNA and DNA were co-extracted. Constant-region priming of 500 ng total RNA yielded TCR beta cDNA. Libraries for TCR beta were built through three nested multiplex PCR rounds, which together made up a slightly modified ARM-PCR procedure. TRBV1-TRBV30 forward primers paired with a C-beta reverse primer were used in the first two PCR rounds, which ran roughly 9 cycles each. TCRdb re-analysed the multiplex PCR reads in MiXCR, keeping a single row per CDR3 protein. Counted here are fewer than 250,000 distinct CDR3 sequences, around four fifths occurring once; the ten biggest clones make up 15% to 20%. Sequenced: tumor tissue from primary liver carcinoma. The origin of the receptors is a man aged 35 to 55 with primary liver carcinoma and hepatitis B virus infection.

This chain connects TRBV10-2 to TRBJ2-2; 9 nucleotides match TRBD1. The CDR3 is made up of 16 amino acids. Per the germline V gene, CDR1 is WSHSY and CDR2 is SAAADI. V dropped 2 bases and J dropped 5; count of bases not matched to a gene: 6. CDR3 coding DNA: TGCGCCAGCAGTGAGGAGGCGACAGGGGGAACCGGGGAGCTGTTTTTT. It codes for CASSEEATGGTGELFF.

The CDR3 nucleotides read TGTGTCAACGGATTGGGTTCAGGCAACTATGGCTACACCTTC. Translating gives CVNGLGSGNYGYTF. This chain uses TRBV7-9 with TRBJ1-2; D ambiguous. The germline CDR1 and CDR2 sequences are SEHNR and FQNEAQ (reference sequence). This CDR3 has 14 residues.

The CDR3 here is CSVEVLKLGTQRPEAFF. CDR3 DNA sequence: TGCAGCGTTGAAGTCTTAAAACTGGGCACCCAACGACCTGAAGCTTTCTTT. The V gene is TRBV29-1, the J gene TRBJ1-1; no clear D gene. V shed 1 base and J shed 6 bases, with 24 bases lying between them. CDR1 SQVTM and CDR2 ANQGSEA come from the germline V gene. This CDR3 has 17 amino acids.

This clonotype is a singleton in its sample. At one boundary the junction diverges from the germline segment, which might be a read error. The rearrangement links TRBV2 to TRBJ1-5; possibly TRBD1 for D (6 bases). The germline V gene has CDR1 SNHLY and CDR2 FYNNEI. The CDR3 covers 14 residues. The CDR3 sequence: CASKDSYSKQPQHF. CDR3 nucleotide sequence: TGTGCCAGCAAGGACAGCTATAGCAAACAGCCCCAGCATTTT. Full variable domain (outside the CDR3, taken from reference TRBV2 and TRBJ1-5): EPEVTQTPSHQVTQMGQEVILRCVPISNHLYFYWYRQILGQKVEFLVSFYNNEISEKSEIFDDQFSVERPDGSNFTLKIRSTKLEDSAMYFCASKDSYSKQPQHFGDGTRLSIL.

This clonotype showed up just a few times. This rearrangement joins TRBV28 to TRBJ2-4; D might be TRBD2 (6 bases). Per the germline V gene, CDR1 is MDHEN and CDR2 is SYDVKM. This CDR3 comprises 15 residues. The chain's CDR3 is CVTLPVGGGVNIQYF. In DNA, the CDR3 is TGTGTCACCCTCCCGGTCGGTGGAGGGGTAAACATTCAGTACTTC.

This chain's CDR3 is CASSPGQANAEELFF. The CDR3, as DNA: TGTGCCAGCAGCCCGGGACAAGCGAACGCCGAGGAGCTGTTTTTT. This rearrangement joins TRBV5-4 to TRBJ2-2, with D possibly matching TRBD1 (6 bases). V lost 4 bases, J lost 10 bases, and 20 bases lay in between. The CDR3 consists of 15 residues. CDR1 and CDR2 (germline): SGHNT, YYREEE (reference sequence).

Remarks on this clonotype: Given the absence of the conserved phenylalanine or tryptophan at the CDR3 end, a read error is likely. This rearrangement joins TRBV4-1 to TRBJ1-5; no clear D. Looked up from germline, CDR1 is MGHRA and CDR2 is YSYEKL. V lost 9 bases and J 1 base, leaving 16 bases between the germline ends. The CDR3 extends over 15 amino acids. The CDR3 is CARSPIEGSNQPQHS. Here the CDR3 DNA reads TGCGCCAGAAGTCCCATAGAAGGGAGCAATCAGCCCCAGCATTCT.

This clonotype was observed a few times. This sequence may be a read error, since a much larger clone differs from it by one base. V usage is TRBV28 and J usage is TRBJ2-7; the D gene is possibly TRBD2 (5 bases). Germline V gives CDR1 MDHEN, CDR2 SYDVKM. The CDR3 loop spans 14 amino acids. Trimming shortened V by 7 bases and J by 7 bases, and 20 bases separated the two germline ends. The CDR3 protein is CASNRPGIGKEQYF. DNA of the CDR3: TGTGCCAGCAATAGACCCGGGATAGGGAAAGAGCAGTACTTC.

The chain recombines TRBV29-1 with TRBJ2-7; possible D gene TRBD1, 5 bases. Trimming shortened V by 6 bases and J by 1 base, and 13 bases separated the two germline ends. Germline CDR1 SQVTM, CDR2 ANQGSEA. The CDR3 is 13 residues long. CDR3 protein: CSVKQDNSYEQYF. Written as DNA, the CDR3 is TGCAGCGTCAAACAGGACAATTCCTACGAGCAGTACTTC.

Remarks on this clonotype: A read error may explain this, as a much larger clone is one base away. V gene TRBV7-8 combines with J gene TRBJ2-7, with 8 nucleotides matching TRBD1. The CDR3 is 16 amino acids. Per the germline V gene, CDR1 is SGHVS and CDR2 is FQNEAQ. CDR3 in amino acids: CASSLARQGIHYEQYF. CDR3 DNA sequence: TGTGCCAGCAGCCTAGCCCGACAGGGGATTCACTACGAGCAGTACTTC.

Worth noting for this clonotype: This may arise from a read error, as a much more abundant clone is one base away. CDR3 bases: TGTGCCAGCACCCCCCCGGCGGTCCACACAGATATGCAGTATTTT. This sequence encodes CASTPPAVHTDMQYF. V usage is TRBV28 and J usage is TRBJ2-3; the D is unclear. CDR3 size: 15 residues. Germline assignment: CDR1 MDHEN and CDR2 SYDVKM.

A word on this clonotype: As the CDR3 is not closed by the conserved phenylalanine or tryptophan, this likely results from a read error. The genes are TRBV6-1 and TRBJ1-2; no clear D gene. Trimming took 8 bases from V and 6 from J, leaving 16 bases between them. This CDR3 region has 13 residues. CDR1 is MNHNS and CDR2 is SASEGT in the germline V gene. The DNA of the CDR3 is TGTGCCAGCTTTTCGGTCGTAGAACATGGCTACACCTTA. Its translation: CASFSVVEHGYTL.

Remarks on this clonotype: Just one base apart from a much larger clone, this may be a read error. The chain combines TRBV6-2 or TRBV6-3 with TRBJ2-1; D is perhaps TRBD2 (6 bases). Germline V CDR1 and CDR2: MNHEY, SVGEGT. The CDR3 is 11 amino acids. The CDR3 loop is CTSSGSGSRFF. CDR3 nucleotides: TGTACCAGCTCGGGGAGCGGGTCTCGGTTCTTC.

Of note for this clonotype: No conserved phenylalanine or tryptophan is present at the end of the CDR3, so a read error is the likely explanation. The rearrangement joins TRBV6-6 to TRBJ1-4; D call uncertain. CDR3 length: 14 amino acids. Germline CDR1 and CDR2: MNHNY and SVGAGI (reference sequence). The CDR3 region is CTSRIIATNEKLFI. The CDR3 DNA sequence: TGTACCAGCAGAATAATTGCAACTAATGAAAAACTGTTTATT.

This clonotype showed up many times. The gene calls are TRBV7-9 and TRBJ2-3; D gene ambiguous. V dropped 1 base and J dropped 4 bases, with 3 bases sitting between them. CDR1 and CDR2 from the germline V gene are SEHNR and FQNEAQ (reference sequence). There are 12 residues in the CDR3. CDR3 in amino acids: CASSLVADTQYF. The CDR3 bases are TGTGCCAGCAGCTTAGTTGCAGATACGCAGTATTTT.

The chain recombines TRBV7-7 with TRBJ2-2, with D possibly matching TRBD1 (6 bases). The V and J ends lost 7 bases and 6 bases respectively, with 9 bases between them. Germline loops: CDR1 SSHAT, CDR2 FNYEAQ (reference sequence). This CDR3 region has 12 residues. The CDR3 sequence is CASISGAGELFF. Here the CDR3 DNA reads TGTGCCAGCATCTCAGGGGCCGGGGAGCTGTTTTTT.

About this clonotype itself: A much more abundant neighbour one base away suggests this may be a read error. The V gene is TRBV30, the J gene TRBJ2-7; D unresolved. CDR3 length: 12 amino acids. Germline V CDR1 and CDR2: GTSNPN, SVGIG (reference sequence). DNA for the CDR3: TGTACCTGGAGTACCCCCCTCAACGAGCAGTACTTC. Residues: CTWSTPLNEQYF.

There are a few counts of this clonotype. Compared with germline, one end of the junction differs, possibly owing to a read error. The V gene is TRBV28, the J gene TRBJ1-2; 8 nucleotides match TRBD1. The CDR3 spans 12 residues. CDR1 is MDHEN and CDR2 is SYDVKM in the germline V gene. The CDR3 nucleotides read TGTGCCAGCAGTCCCGGGGACAGGAGAATCTTCTTC. Amino acids: CASSPGDRRIFF.

This clonotype showed up just once. The CDR3 carries no conserved terminal phenylalanine or tryptophan, so it likely arises from a read error. The genes are TRBV12-3 or TRBV12-4 and TRBJ1-3, with 9 bases matching TRBD1. The trim removed 6 bases at V and 3 bases at J, leaving 9 bases unmatched. This CDR3 is 16 amino acids long. As DNA, the CDR3 is TGTGCCAGCAGCTTGGCGACAGGGGGTAATGGAAACACCATATATCTC. Encoded protein: CASSLATGGNGNTIYL.

Note on this clonotype: The conserved final phenylalanine or tryptophan is absent from the CDR3, which likely points to a read error. The V call is TRBV11-2, the J call TRBJ2-1; TRBD2 is a possible D gene (5 bases). Germline V gene sequence: CDR1 SGHAT, CDR2 FQNNGV. Trimming cost V 7 bases and J 0 bases, with 16 bases left between them. The CDR3 covers 16 residues. The CDR3 sequence: CASTFSSQSSYNEQFL. CDR3 DNA sequence: TGTGCCAGCACATTCTCTAGCCAGAGCTCCTACAATGAGCAGTTCTTA.

Concerning this clonotype itself: Germline is not matched at one junction end, which may reflect a read error. CDR3 nucleotide sequence: TGTGCCAGCAGCCAACACCTCGGGACGCATAACAATGAGCAGTTTTTC. Its translation: CASSQHLGTHNNEQFF. The chain has TRBV4-2 and TRBJ2-1; D possibly matches TRBD1 or TRBD2 (5 bases each). CDR3 length: 16 amino acids. Looked up from germline, CDR1 is LGHNA and CDR2 is YNFKEQ.

V is TRBV4-1 and J is TRBJ2-5, with D unresolved. This CDR3 is 16 amino acids long. The V and J ends lost 0 bases and 13 bases respectively, with 24 bases between them. The germline V gene has CDR1 MGHRA and CDR2 YSYEKL. In nucleotides, the CDR3 is TGCGCCAGCAGCCAAGATTGGGGAACTCAACAAGAGACCATGTACTTC. Translation gives CASSQDWGTQQETMYF.

This clonotype was counted many times. The gene calls are TRBV29-1 and TRBJ2-3; tentatively, D is TRBD1 or TRBD2 (5 bases each). Germline-derived CDR1 and CDR2 are SQVTM and ANQGSEA. This CDR3 has 14 amino acids. V lost 5 bases and J lost 7, with 19 bases in between. As DNA, the CDR3 is TGCAGCGTTTCCGGGACGGCCCAAAGAAATACGCAGTATTTT. Translation gives CSVSGTAQRNTQYF.

Regarding this clonotype: The junction differs from germline at one of its ends, possibly a read error. The rearrangement links TRBV29-1 to TRBJ2-7; D might be TRBD1 or TRBD2, each matching 5 bases. The CDR3 loop spans 16 amino acids. Germline V gene sequence: CDR1 SQVTM, CDR2 ANQGSEA. For the CDR3, the DNA is TGCAGCGCCATGACATCTGGGACCGGCACTTCCCACGAGCATTACTTC. Translated: CSAMTSGTGTSHEHYF.

This clonotype was observed once. At one end, the junction sequence differs from germline, possibly due to a read error. V is TRBV4-3 and J is TRBJ2-1, with D maybe TRBD2 (6 bases). This CDR3 has 16 residues. Germline-derived CDR1 and CDR2 are LGHNA and YSLEER. CDR3 in amino acids: CASNQDRSGFRNEQFF. The CDR3 nucleotides are TGCGCTAGCAACCAAGATAGGAGCGGGTTTCGCAATGAGCAGTTCTTC.

Concerning this clonotype: The junction does not match germline at one end; this may be a read error. The CDR3 DNA is TGTGCCAGCAGTTTTTTCGCCAGGGGATTTAACACCGGGGAGTTGCTTTTT. Translated, it gives CASSFFARGFNTGELLF. V usage is TRBV12-3 or TRBV12-4 and J usage is TRBJ2-2; weak D call: TRBD1 (6 bases). This CDR3 spans 17 amino acids.

Comment on this clonotype: The junction differs from germline at one of its ends, possibly a read error. The rearrangement joins TRBV11-2 to TRBJ2-2, with D perhaps matching TRBD1 (5 bases). Germline CDR1 is SGHAT and CDR2 is FQNNGV. The CDR3 sequence is 14 residues long. CDR3 in amino acids: CASSSDSDTWELFF. The CDR3 nucleotides are TGTGCCAGTAGCTCAGACTCGGACACCTGGGAGCTGTTTTTT.